This T cell receptor beta chain emerged from a study of long-term antiretroviral therapy in people with HIV. V was cut by 3 bases and J by 6 bases, with 9 bases left in between. The germline CDR1 and CDR2 sequences are SNHLY and FYNNEI. CDR3 size: 12 residues. This clone was observed a handful of times. Runs used v3.0 of the immunoSEQ assay and were done at survey level. Assay used: immunoSEQ multiplex PCR; TCRdb lists only in-frame clones, some missing. The sample holds more than 25,000 clones, 87% seen once. The sample here was unsorted PBMCs, taken 2 years after starting antiretroviral therapy. This receptor was obtained from a man aged 45-60 years with HIV. This chain uses TRBV2 with TRBJ2-7, with D perhaps TRBD1 or TRBD2 (5 bases each). CDR3 in amino acids: CASSETGTEQYF. The CDR3 DNA is TGTGCCAGCAGTGAGACGGGGACCGAGCAGTACTTC.